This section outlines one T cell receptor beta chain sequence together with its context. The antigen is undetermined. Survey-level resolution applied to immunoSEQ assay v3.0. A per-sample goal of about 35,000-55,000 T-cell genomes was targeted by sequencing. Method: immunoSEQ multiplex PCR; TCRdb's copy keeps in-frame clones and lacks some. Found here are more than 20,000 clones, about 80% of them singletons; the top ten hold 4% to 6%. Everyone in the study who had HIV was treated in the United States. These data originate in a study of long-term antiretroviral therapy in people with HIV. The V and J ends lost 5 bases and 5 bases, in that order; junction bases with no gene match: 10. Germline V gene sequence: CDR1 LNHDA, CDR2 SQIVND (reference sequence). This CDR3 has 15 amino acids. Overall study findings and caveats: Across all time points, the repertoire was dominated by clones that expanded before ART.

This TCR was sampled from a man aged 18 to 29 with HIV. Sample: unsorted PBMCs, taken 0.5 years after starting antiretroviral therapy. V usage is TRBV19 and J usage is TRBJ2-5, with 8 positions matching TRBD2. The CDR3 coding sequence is TGTGCCAGTAGTGTCCGGACTAGCCGGGAGGAGACCCAGTACTTC. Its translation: CASSVRTSREETQYF. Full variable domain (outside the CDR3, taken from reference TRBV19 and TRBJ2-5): DGGITQSPKYLFRKEGQNVTLSCEQNLNHDAMYWYRQDPGQGLRLIYYSQIVNDFQKGDIAEGYSVSREKKESFPLTVTSAQKNPTAFYLCASSVRTSREETQYFGPGTRLLVL.